A single sample is the source of the 21 T cell receptor beta chains below, sequenced in a study of spatial heterogeneity in lung cancer (dated by TCRdb to the late 2010s). The meaning of the sample's time point label: sample taken at primary tumor resection. Whole RNA extracted from tumor and nontumor lung tissue, or from cryopreserved PBMC samples, was used for TCR sequencing without cell sorting. Library construction relied on 5' RACE. Sequencing relied on a NextSeq 500. The public reads were run again by TCRdb, first through fastp at Q25 and then through MiXCR, and only productive beta chains were kept. Each entry merges the rows of one CDR3 protein and shows their most common DNA and genes. This sample holds tens of thousands of distinct CDR3 sequences; more than 10% were observed only once. The top ten hold about 41% of the sample. The sequences come from PBMCs, collected at surgery. The source is a male donor with early-stage non-small cell lung cancer.

This clonotype has at least ten counts. Here the CDR3 reads CASSYNYGYTF. The CDR3 nucleotides read TGTGCCAGCAGTTACAACTATGGCTACACCTTC. The chain uses TRBV6-2 or TRBV6-3 and TRBJ1-2; D not resolved. The V end was cut by 2 bases, the J end by 2 bases, with 0 bases between. Germline V gene lookup returns CDR1 MNHEY and CDR2 SVGEGT. CDR3 length equals 11 residues.

This clonotype was seen a handful of times. The V and J genes are TRBV6-1 and TRBJ2-2; 9 bases agree with TRBD1. There are 15 residues in the CDR3. V lost 8 bases to trimming and J lost 5 bases; unmatched junction nucleotides: 9. Germline CDR1 is MNHNS and CDR2 is SASEGT. CDR3 residues: CASRWDRARTGELFF. The DNA of the CDR3 is TGTGCCAGCCGGTGGGACAGGGCCCGGACCGGGGAGCTGTTTTTT.

This clonotype was counted between two and nine times. The V call is TRBV2, the J call TRBJ2-1; a possible D gene is TRBD1 (6 bases). The germline V and J ends were trimmed by 7 bases and 0 bases, with 13 bases remaining between them. CDR1 and CDR2 (germline): SNHLY, FYNNEI. The CDR3 runs to 15 residues. This CDR3 reads CASIRQVGSYNEQFF. The CDR3 DNA sequence: TGTGCCAGCATTCGACAGGTAGGCTCCTACAATGAGCAGTTCTTC. The complete variable domain, with remaining parts taken from reference TRBV2 and TRBJ2-1, reads EPEVTQTPSHQVTQMGQEVILRCVPISNHLYFYWYRQILGQKVEFLVSFYNNEISEKSEIFDDQFSVERPDGSNFTLKIRSTKLEDSAMYFCASIRQVGSYNEQFFGPGTRLTVL.

This clonotype was counted many times. The chain is built from TRBV7-2 and TRBJ2-1; tentative D call: TRBD2 (5 bases). The CDR3 totals 17 residues. CDR1 and CDR2 from the germline V gene are SGHTA and FQGNSA. Trimming shortened V by 1 base and J by 0 bases, and 13 bases separated the two germline ends. The CDR3 here is CASSLGGARSSYNEQFF. The CDR3, as DNA: TGTGCCAGCAGCTTAGGGGGAGCGAGAAGCTCCTACAATGAGCAGTTCTTC.

The rearrangement links TRBV6-4 to TRBJ1-1; no definite D call. Germline V lookup: CDR1 MRHNA, CDR2 SNTAGT. The germline V and J ends were trimmed by 7 bases and 1 base, with 7 bases remaining between them. The CDR3 is 12 residues long. In DNA, the CDR3 is TGTGCCAGCACGGACGAGAACACTGAAGCTTTCTTT. Its translation is CASTDENTEAFF.

This clonotype was counted between two and nine times. The chain couples TRBV6-2 or TRBV6-3 to TRBJ1-3; D might be TRBD1 (5 bases). The CDR3 consists of 15 residues. Germline values: CDR1 MNHEY, CDR2 SVGEGT. Between the trimmed V and J ends, which lost 4 bases and 11 bases, there was a span of 21 bases. The CDR3 region has the DNA TGTGCCAGCAGTTCCACCGGGGCCGCTTTACTGCCCATATATTTT. This translates into CASSSTGAALLPIYF.

This clonotype was found a few times. The chain has TRBV7-6 and TRBJ2-3, with TRBD2 matching over 10 bases. Trimming took 3 bases from V and 4 from J; bases not matched to a gene: 1. The CDR3 covers 14 residues. Germline assignment: CDR1 SGHVS and CDR2 FNYEAQ. The CDR3 DNA is TGTGCCAGCAGCTTGGGACTAGCGTCAGATACGCAGTATTTT. Protein sequence: CASSLGLASDTQYF.

This clonotype was counted between two and nine times. The chain joins TRBV29-1 to TRBJ2-2; TRBD1 matches 8 bases. Germline lookup yields CDR1 SQVTM and CDR2 ANQGSEA. CDR3 length: 14 amino acids. The junction had 5 bases not matched to a gene; V was cut back by 7 bases and J by 1 base. The CDR3 spells CSARTGQNTGELFF. As DNA, the CDR3 is TGCAGCGCCCGGACAGGGCAGAACACCGGGGAGCTGTTTTTT.

The CDR3 DNA sequence: TGTGCCAGCACCGGGACTTCGAGCTCCTACGAGCAGTACTTC. It translates to CASTGTSSSYEQYF. The chain combines TRBV7-9 with TRBJ2-7; maybe TRBD2 (6 bases). Between the trimmed V and J ends, which lost 7 bases and 0 bases, there was a span of 13 bases. The CDR3 is 14 amino acids. Germline lookup yields CDR1 SEHNR and CDR2 FQNEAQ (reference sequence).

This clonotype was counted a few times. The chain joins TRBV7-2 to TRBJ1-4; maybe TRBD1 (5 bases). CDR3 size: 11 residues. Germline V CDR1 and CDR2: SGHTA, FQGNSA. V was trimmed by 7 bases and J by 8 bases, leaving 8 bases between them. This CDR3 is CASIGEEKLFF. CDR3 sequence (DNA): TGTGCCAGCATAGGGGAAGAAAAACTGTTTTTT.

This clonotype was picked up a small number of times. The chain combines TRBV6-2 or TRBV6-3 with TRBJ2-7; 10 bases are shared with TRBD2. The germline CDR1 and CDR2 sequences are MNHEY and SVGEGT. Losses at the gene ends were 8 bases for V and 5 bases for J; bases not matched to a gene: 9. The CDR3 has 14 amino acids. The CDR3 sequence: CASEVAGGGHEQYF. As DNA, the CDR3 is TGTGCCAGCGAGGTAGCGGGAGGCGGGCACGAGCAGTACTTC.

The gene calls are TRBV4-3 and TRBJ1-3; the D gene is possibly TRBD1 (5 bases). Germline values: CDR1 LGHNA, CDR2 YSLEER. Trimming took 3 bases from V and 0 from J, leaving 12 bases between them. The CDR3 runs 16 residues. The chain's CDR3 is CASSHGRGVSGNTIYF. The CDR3, as DNA: TGCGCCAGCAGCCACGGAAGGGGCGTCTCTGGAAACACCATATATTTT.

The sample holds many counts of this clonotype. The chain couples TRBV7-3 to TRBJ2-2; 8 bases map to TRBD1. The ends lost 5 bases at V and 4 bases at J; junction bases unmatched: 3. This CDR3 is 14 amino acids long. Germline V lookup: CDR1 SGHTA, CDR2 FQGTGA. Written as DNA, the CDR3 is TGTGCCAGCAGCGACACAGGGGGCACCGGGGAGCTGTTTTTT. This sequence encodes CASSDTGGTGELFF.

This rearrangement joins TRBV6-1 to TRBJ1-1; possible D gene TRBD1, 5 bases. The CDR3 is 15 amino acids. The germline V gene encodes CDR1 MNHNS and CDR2 SASEGT. With 5 bases removed from V and 5 bases from J, the gap between germline ends came to 18 bases. The CDR3 DNA follows: TGTGCCAGCAGTCCTCGGCGGGGAGGGGAGACTGAAGCTTTCTTT. Translating gives CASSPRRGGETEAFF.

A few counts support this clonotype. This chain joins TRBV10-1 and TRBJ2-3; 10 bases fit TRBD2. This CDR3 comprises 16 residues. Trimming cost V 3 bases and J 0 bases; bases outside gene matches: 3. Looked up from germline, CDR1 is WNHNN and CDR2 is SYGVQD (reference sequence). The CDR3 bases are TGCGCCAGCAGTGATAGCGGGGGGATGAGCACAGATACGCAGTATTTT. Residues: CASSDSGGMSTDTQYF.

This clonotype was detected a few times. The genes are TRBV5-1 and TRBJ2-1; 12 positions match TRBD2. Germline-derived CDR1 and CDR2 are SGHRS and YFSETQ. After removal of 7 bases from V and 7 bases from J, the junction contained 9 bases not matched to a gene. The CDR3 has 15 amino acids. Here the CDR3 reads CASGRTSGDRNEQFF. The CDR3 DNA sequence: TGCGCCAGCGGTCGGACTAGCGGGGACAGGAATGAGCAGTTCTTC.

This clonotype was counted ten times or more. The chain has TRBV6-2 or TRBV6-3 and TRBJ2-5; TRBD1 is a possible D gene (5 bases). Trimming pared 6 bases from V and 5 bases from J, leaving 16 bases between. The CDR3 consists of 14 residues. CDR1 and CDR2 from the germline V gene are MNHEY and SVGEGT. The CDR3 DNA sequence: TGTGCCAGCAGCCCACAGGCGTCAGGCGAGACCCAGTACTTC. This translates into CASSPQASGETQYF.

There are many counts of this clonotype. The chain couples TRBV10-3 to TRBJ1-1; 10 nucleotides align to TRBD1. Germline CDR1 ENHRY, CDR2 SYGVKD. V was pared by 3 bases and J by 0 bases, with 7 bases of the junction left unmatched. This CDR3 contains 17 residues. CDR3 amino acids: CAISDRTGGFMNTEAFF. The CDR3 nucleotides read TGTGCCATCAGTGATCGGACAGGGGGGTTCATGAACACTGAAGCTTTCTTT.

The chain employs TRBV29-1 and TRBJ2-5; D unresolved. CDR1 is SQVTM, CDR2 ANQGSEA, per germline. Trimming shortened V by 1 base and J by 3 bases, and 9 bases separated the two germline ends. The CDR3 extends over 13 amino acids. DNA of the CDR3: TGCAGCGTTGAAGGAGGCACAGAAGAGACCCAGTACTTC. The encoded protein is CSVEGGTEETQYF. Based on the CDR3 plus reference TRBV29-1 and TRBJ2-5, the full variable domain is SAVISQKPSRDICQRGTSLTIQCQVDSQVTMMFWYRQQPGQSLTLIATANQGSEATYESGFVIDKFPISRPNLTFSTLTVSNMSPEDSSIYLCSVEGGTEETQYFGPGTRLLVL.

This clonotype was observed a few times. The chain recombines TRBV20-1 with TRBJ1-2; a possible D gene is TRBD1 (6 bases). The V gene lost 5 bases and the J gene lost 0 bases, with 13 bases spanning the gap. The CDR3 runs 14 residues. Germline-derived CDR1 and CDR2 are DFQATT and SNEGSKA (reference sequence). CDR3 amino acids: CSAADRKANYGYTF. CDR3 DNA: TGCAGTGCTGCTGACAGGAAAGCTAACTATGGCTACACCTTC.

This clonotype was seen a few times. The chain joins TRBV20-1 to TRBJ2-2, with 9 bases aligning to TRBD1. Germline trimming cut 7 bases from V and 1 base from J; bases unmatched to any gene: 4. The germline V gene encodes CDR1 DFQATT and CDR2 SNEGSKA (reference sequence). This CDR3 has 14 residues. CDR3 nucleotide sequence: TGCAGTGGAACGGGACAGGGGAACACCGGGGAGCTGTTTTTT. Translating it yields CSGTGQGNTGELFF.